The 18 T cell receptor beta chains reported below all come from one sample, sequenced in a study of T cells in Graves' hyperthyroidism and ophthalmopathy. What was amplified from RNA transcripts were TCR beta CDR3 regions. A set of HTBI primers served as the primers for a first-round RT-PCR of the TCR CDR3. TCRdb reanalysed the multiplex PCR reads using MiXCR and keeps one entry per CDR3 protein. The sample lists 450,000 to 650,000 distinct CDR3 sequences, more than 13% occurring once. The sample comprised blood. These receptors were collected from a woman aged 18-29 years with Graves' ophthalmopathy.

This clonotype was recorded at least ten times. The chain couples TRBV11-2 to TRBJ2-1; 9 bases map to TRBD1. The CDR3 has 15 residues. With V trimmed by 5 bases and J by 3 bases, 5 bases remained unmatched. Germline loops: CDR1 SGHAT, CDR2 FQNNGV. The CDR3 spells CASSPRDRVYNEQFF. The CDR3, as DNA: TGTGCCAGCAGCCCCAGGGACAGGGTCTACAATGAGCAGTTCTTC.

This clonotype was seen a handful of times. The chain links TRBV4-2 to TRBJ2-3; 12 nucleotides agree with TRBD2. The CDR3 is 18 residues long. Germline lookup yields CDR1 LGHNA and CDR2 YNFKEQ. Trimming took 4 bases from V and 2 from J; bases not matched to a gene: 10. The CDR3 reads CASSPGTSGPFYTDTQYF. Written as DNA, the CDR3 is TGTGCCAGCAGCCCAGGGACTAGCGGGCCATTTTACACAGATACGCAGTATTTT.

This clonotype showed up many times. The rearrangement uses TRBV10-3 and TRBJ2-1; perhaps TRBD1 as D (6 bases). The CDR3 runs 16 residues. V was clipped by 0 bases and J by 1 base, with 10 bases between them. Per the germline V gene, CDR1 is ENHRY and CDR2 is SYGVKD. Written as DNA, the CDR3 is TGTGCCATCAGTGAGTCGACAGACAGGTCCTACAATGAGCAGTTCTTC. It encodes CAISESTDRSYNEQFF.

This clonotype has more than one count but fewer than ten. The chain employs TRBV19 and TRBJ2-2; possible D gene TRBD1, 5 bases. The V and J ends lost 4 bases and 3 bases respectively, with 6 bases between them. The CDR3 sequence is 13 residues long. Germline lookup yields CDR1 LNHDA and CDR2 SQIVND (reference sequence). CDR3 sequence reads: CASSTTDTGELFF. The CDR3 bases are TGTGCCAGTAGTACGACAGACACCGGGGAGCTGTTTTTT.

This clonotype was detected ten times or more. The genes are TRBV7-9 and TRBJ2-3; TRBD1 aligns across 11 bases. From germline, CDR1 is SEHNR and CDR2 FQNEAQ (reference sequence). The V and J ends lost 5 bases and 6 bases, in that order; junction bases with no gene match: 10. The CDR3 runs 16 residues. Here the CDR3 reads CASSQTRTGGSDTQYF. For the CDR3, the DNA is TGTGCCAGCAGCCAAACACGGACAGGGGGCTCGGATACGCAGTATTTT. Full variable domain (missing parts from reference TRBV7-9 and TRBJ2-3): DTGVSQNPRHKITKRGQNVTFRCDPISEHNRLYWYRQTLGQGPEFLTYFQNEAQLEKSRLLSDRFSAERPKGSFSTLEIQRTEQGDSAMYLCASSQTRTGGSDTQYFGPGTRLTVL.

This clonotype was counted many times. V usage is TRBV20-1 and J usage is TRBJ2-7, with TRBD1 matching 11 bases. The germline V gene encodes CDR1 DFQATT and CDR2 SNEGSKA (reference sequence). This CDR3 is 20 amino acids long. Trimming removed 1 base from V and 0 bases from J; junction bases left unmatched: 17. DNA of the CDR3: TGCAGTGCTAGAGGCGACTCCAGCAGGACAGGGGGCGTGTACTCCTACGAGCAGTACTTC. It codes for CSARGDSSRTGGVYSYEQYF.

In its sample, this clonotype was seen many times. CDR3 in amino acids: CASSPAGKTDTQYF. DNA for the CDR3: TGTGCCAGCAGTCCAGCGGGAAAAACAGATACGCAGTATTTT. The chain employs TRBV28 and TRBJ2-3; 7 nucleotides align to TRBD2. The CDR3 contains 14 residues. Germline V gene data show CDR1 as MDHEN and CDR2 as SYDVKM. V shed 5 bases and J 3 bases; nucleotides not matched to a gene: 5.

This clonotype was recorded at least ten times. The genes are TRBV28 and TRBJ2-7; 11 bases match TRBD2. The V segment lost 6 bases and the J segment 5 bases; nucleotides outside the gene matches: 9. Germline CDR1 is MDHEN and CDR2 is SYDVKM. This CDR3 is 15 amino acids long. The CDR3 loop reads CASRVAGGPFHEQYF. The CDR3 bases are TGTGCCAGCAGGGTAGCGGGAGGGCCGTTCCACGAGCAGTACTTC.

In its sample, this clonotype was seen a few times. The chain combines TRBV6-1 with TRBJ1-5; D uncertain. V was cut by 8 bases and J by 6 bases, with 14 bases left in between. CDR3 size: 13 residues. The germline gives CDR1 MNHNS, CDR2 SASEGT. In DNA form, the CDR3 reads TGTGCCAGCGGCCTTAGGGCATTTCAGCCCCAGCATTTT. It specifies CASGLRAFQPQHF.

The rearrangement links TRBV29-1 to TRBJ2-2, with a weak D call TRBD2 (6 bases). CDR1 is SQVTM, CDR2 ANQGSEA, per germline. Trimming took off 5 bases at V and 3 bases at J, with 13 bases between the two ends. This CDR3 has 14 residues. The CDR3 DNA sequence: TGCAGCGTTTTAGTGAGCGGGTACACCGGGGAGCTGTTTTTT. Translating gives CSVLVSGYTGELFF.

At least ten counts were recorded for this clonotype. This chain joins TRBV30 and TRBJ2-7, with D maybe TRBD2 (5 bases). This CDR3 region has 15 residues. Germline assignment: CDR1 GTSNPN and CDR2 SVGIG (reference sequence). V gave up 3 bases and J gave up 0 bases, with 15 bases separating them. CDR3 loop: CAWRYRDRPSYEQYF. DNA of the CDR3: TGTGCCTGGAGGTACCGGGATCGTCCCTCCTACGAGCAGTACTTC.

This clonotype was detected many times. The chain recombines TRBV4-3 with TRBJ2-1; TRBD2 agrees at 7 bases. The germline gives CDR1 LGHNA, CDR2 YSLEER. V lost 1 base and J lost 6; bases outside the gene matches: 6. The CDR3 covers 15 residues. The CDR3 sequence is CASSQVDRTSNEQFF. The CDR3, as DNA: TGCGCCAGCAGCCAAGTTGACCGGACTAGCAATGAGCAGTTCTTC.

This clonotype was counted only a few times. At one end the junction does not follow the germline gene, possibly because of a read error. The V gene is TRBV9, the J gene TRBJ2-1; D is unclear. Germline V lookup: CDR1 SGDLS, CDR2 YYNGEE. The CDR3 covers 15 residues. Written as DNA, the CDR3 is TGTGCCAGCAGCGGGTCTGAAAGCTCCTACAGTGAGCAGTTCTTC. Protein sequence: CASSGSESSYSEQFF.

This CDR3 reads CASSPGQAGQPQHF. The CDR3 nucleotides read TGCGCCAGCAGCCCTGGACAGGCGGGTCAGCCCCAGCATTTT. The genes are TRBV4-1 and TRBJ1-5, with TRBD1 matching over 7 bases. Looked up from germline, CDR1 is MGHRA and CDR2 is YSYEKL. V gave up 4 bases and J gave up 6 bases; unmatched junction bases: 6. CDR3 length: 14 amino acids.

This clonotype was picked up a small number of times. This may be a read error: a much more frequent sequence differs by one nucleotide. Since the CDR3 does not end with the conserved phenylalanine or tryptophan, this likely comes from a read error. The chain joins TRBV30 to TRBJ1-1; D gene unclear. Trimming took 4 bases from V and 1 from J, leaving 10 bases between them. The CDR3 loop spans 13 amino acids. Germline V gene data show CDR1 as GTSNPN and CDR2 as SVGIG (reference sequence). CDR3 sequence reads: CAWKTSANTEAFS. The CDR3 DNA is TGTGCCTGGAAAACGTCAGCGAACACTGAAGCTTTCTCT.

The chain is built from TRBV4-1 and TRBJ2-4, with unresolved D. The CDR3 is 14 residues long. The germline gives CDR1 MGHRA, CDR2 YSYEKL. V was trimmed by 6 bases and J by 0 bases, leaving 9 bases between them. CDR3 DNA: TGCGCCAGCAGGGACGCCTTAGCCAAAAACATTCAGTACTTC. Amino acid sequence: CASRDALAKNIQYF.

The chain has TRBV3-1 and TRBJ1-2; TRBD1 matches at 7 bases. The V gene end was trimmed by 4 bases and the J gene end by 2 bases; junction bases not matched to a gene: 4. The length of the CDR3 is 14 residues. Germline V gene data show CDR1 as LGHDT and CDR2 as YNNKEL (reference sequence). This CDR3 is CASSRLDRNYGYTF. For the CDR3, the DNA is TGTGCCAGCAGCCGACTGGACAGGAACTATGGCTACACCTTC. Filled out from reference TRBV3-1 and TRBJ1-2, the complete variable domain reads DTAVSQTPKYLVTQMGNDKSIKCEQNLGHDTMYWYKQDSKKFLKIMFSYNNKELIINETVPNRFSPKSPDKAHLNLHINSLELGDSAVYFCASSRLDRNYGYTFGSGTRLTVV.

This clonotype showed up many times. The rearrangement links TRBV7-2 to TRBJ2-3; 16 bases fit TRBD2. V was clipped by 5 bases and J by 5 bases; unmatched bases: 13. This CDR3 is 19 amino acids long. The V gene's germline CDR1 is SGHTA and CDR2 FQGNSA. The CDR3 here is CASSPGLAGGLYTQDTQYF. The CDR3 DNA reads TGTGCCAGCAGCCCGGGACTAGCGGGAGGGTTGTACACACAAGATACGCAGTATTTT.